Below, one T cell receptor beta chain is given with its context. Assay used: immunoSEQ multiplex PCR; TCRdb lists only in-frame clones, some missing. Here the sample spans 150,000 to 200,000 clones, approximately 96% being singletons. The data derive from a study of cytomegalovirus exposure and HLA in healthy donors. The CDR3 spans 16 residues. Trimming took 0 bases from V and 0 from J, leaving 11 bases between them. Per the germline V gene, CDR1 is SQVTM and CDR2 is ANQGSEA. Sequencing input: PBMCs. The receptor was derived from a woman between 18 and 29 years old in good health and CMV-seronegative. The rearrangement uses TRBV29-1 and TRBJ1-4; possibly TRBD1 for D (6 bases). The CDR3 DNA follows: TGCAGCGTTGAAGACTTTGGACAGCCAACTAATGAAAAACTGTTTTTT. It encodes CSVEDFGQPTNEKLFF. The full variable domain, rest sourced from reference TRBV29-1 and TRBJ1-4, is SAVISQKPSRDICQRGTSLTIQCQVDSQVTMMFWYRQQPGQSLTLIATANQGSEATYESGFVIDKFPISRPNLTFSTLTVSNMSPEDSSIYLCSVEDFGQPTNEKLFFGSGTQLSVL.